This T cell receptor (beta chain) was documented in a study of radiotherapy plus CTLA-4 blockade in lung cancer. Looking at the study overall: The study recorded objective responses in about 18% of patients and disease control in approximately 31%. Study outcomes and limitations: In blood, after radiotherapy plus ipilimumab, tumor-derived TCR clones expanded. Strongest reported response predictors: early blood clone changes and post-radiation interferon-beta.

Chemo-refractory metastatic non-small-cell lung cancer patients underwent focal radiation alongside CTLA-4 blockade with ipilimumab. Here immunoSEQ multiplex PCR was the method, and the copy in TCRdb shows in-frame clones only, minus some. The sample lists about 100,000 clones; roughly 80% were seen once. For this clone: Its antigen is currently unknown.

Germline assignment: CDR1 LNHDA and CDR2 SQIVND (reference sequence). The CDR3 totals 14 residues. V lost 7 bases to trimming and J lost 5 bases; unmatched junction nucleotides: 10. The chain links TRBV19 to TRBJ1-1, with 7 bases that match TRBD1. Sample: peripheral blood, taken from a patient treated with radiotherapy plus ipilimumab. This sequence originates from a human donor with non-small cell lung cancer who had stable disease on radiotherapy plus ipilimumab. As DNA, the CDR3 is TGTGCCAGTATACGAACAGGGGTAAGGACTGAAGCTTTCTTT. Protein product: CASIRTGVRTEAFF. Full variable domain (missing parts from reference TRBV19 and TRBJ1-1): DGGITQSPKYLFRKEGQNVTLSCEQNLNHDAMYWYRQDPGQGLRLIYYSQIVNDFQKGDIAEGYSVSREKKESFPLTVTSAQKNPTAFYLCASIRTGVRTEAFFGQGTRLTVV.